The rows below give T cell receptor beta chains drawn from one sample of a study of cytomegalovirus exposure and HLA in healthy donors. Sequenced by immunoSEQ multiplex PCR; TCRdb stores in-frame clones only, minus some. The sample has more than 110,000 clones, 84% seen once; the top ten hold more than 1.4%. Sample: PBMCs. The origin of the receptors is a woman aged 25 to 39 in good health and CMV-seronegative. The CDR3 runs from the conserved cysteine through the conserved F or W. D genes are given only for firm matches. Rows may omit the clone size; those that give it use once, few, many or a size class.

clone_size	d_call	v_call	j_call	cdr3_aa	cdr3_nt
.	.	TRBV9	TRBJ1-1	CASSVSSLNTEAFF	TGTGCCAGCAGCGTTTCTAGCTTGAACACTGAAGCTTTCTTT
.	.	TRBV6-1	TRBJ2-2	CASSRTGSTGELFF	TGTGCCAGCAGCCGAACAGGGAGCACCGGGGAGCTGTTTTTT
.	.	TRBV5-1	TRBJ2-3	CASSRTVPGTDTQYF	TGCGCCAGCAGCCGGACAGTCCCCGGCACAGATACGCAGTATTTT
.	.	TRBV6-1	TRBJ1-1	CASSADSLNTEAFF	TGTGCCAGCAGTGCGGACAGCTTGAACACTGAAGCTTTCTTT
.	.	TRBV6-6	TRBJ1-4	CASSSLFNEKLFF	TGTGCCAGCAGTTCCCTATTTAATGAAAAACTGTTTTTT
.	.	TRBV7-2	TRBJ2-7	CASSTGSFYEQYF	TGTGCCAGCAGCACAGGTTCTTTCTACGAGCAGTACTTC
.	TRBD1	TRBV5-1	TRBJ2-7	CASSLARIADRGKEQYF	TGCGCCAGCAGCTTGGCCAGAATAGCAGACAGGGGGAAGGAGCAGTACTTC
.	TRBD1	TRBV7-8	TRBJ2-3	CASSLTGDTDTQYF	TGTGCCAGCAGTCTAACAGGGGACACAGATACGCAGTATTTT
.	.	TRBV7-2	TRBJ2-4	CASSLFGGLAKNIQYF	TGTGCCAGCAGCTTATTCGGTGGACTAGCCAAAAACATTCAGTACTTC
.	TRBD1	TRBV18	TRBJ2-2	CASSPTGEYRELFF	TGTGCCAGCTCACCGACAGGGGAGTATCGGGAGCTGTTTTTT
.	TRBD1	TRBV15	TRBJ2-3	CATSRGTDTDTQYF	TGTGCCACCAGCAGGGGGACAGACACAGATACGCAGTATTTT
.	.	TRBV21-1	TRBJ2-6	CASSKPGTSIHGSGANVLTF	TGTGCCAGCAGCAAGCCCGGGACATCCATTCATGGCTCTGGGGCCAACGTCCTGACTTTC
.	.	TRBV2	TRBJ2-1	CASSVVTGQFF	TGTGCCAGCAGTGTTGTGACAGGGCAGTTCTTC
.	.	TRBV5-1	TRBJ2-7	CASSLAGSISYEQYF	TGCGCCAGCAGCTTGGCGGGATCTATTTCCTACGAGCAGTACTTC
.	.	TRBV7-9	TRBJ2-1	CASSWPFGQGSIYEQFF	TGTGCCAGCAGCTGGCCGTTTGGGCAGGGCTCAATTTATGAGCAGTTCTTC
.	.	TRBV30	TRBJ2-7	CAWSVRGGWVRGEQYF	TGTGCCTGGAGTGTACGAGGTGGTTGGGTAAGAGGCGAGCAGTACTTC
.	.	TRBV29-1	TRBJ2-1	CSVKGGESSYNEQFF	TGCAGCGTTAAAGGGGGGGAGAGCTCCTACAATGAGCAGTTCTTC
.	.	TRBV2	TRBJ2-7	CASSEWVEEYF	TGTGCCAGCAGTGAATGGGTTGAGGAGTACTTC
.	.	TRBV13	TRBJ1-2	CASSFGRQNYGYTF	TGTGCCAGCAGCTTCGGACGACAGAACTATGGCTACACCTTC
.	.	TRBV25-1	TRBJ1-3	CASSEYGRSQTSGNTIYF	TGTGCCAGCAGTGAATACGGTCGTAGCCAAACCTCTGGAAACACCATATATTTT
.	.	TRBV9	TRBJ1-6	CASSVGGTQNSPLHF	TGTGCCAGCAGCGTAGGGGGGACTCAAAATTCACCCCTCCACTTT
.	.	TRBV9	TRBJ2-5	CASSPRRQALPETQYF	TGTGCCAGCAGCCCTCGGAGACAGGCCCTTCCAGAGACCCAGTACTTC
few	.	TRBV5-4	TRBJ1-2	CASSLVQRGANYGYTF	TGTGCCAGCAGCTTGGTTCAGCGGGGGGCTAACTATGGCTACACCTTC
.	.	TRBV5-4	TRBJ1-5	CASSLGGQSGQPQHF	TGTGCCAGCAGCTTGGGGGGGCAAAGTGGTCAGCCCCAGCATTTT
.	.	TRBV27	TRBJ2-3	CASSISQGGDTQYF	TGTGCCAGCAGTATATCCCAGGGGGGAGATACGCAGTATTTT
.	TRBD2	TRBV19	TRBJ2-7	CASSPRLGGAYEQYF	TGTGCCAGTAGTCCCCGGTTGGGGGGGGCCTACGAGCAGTACTTC